This is a list of T cell receptor beta chains from one sample in a study of Ad26.COV2.S vaccination and SARS-CoV-2 variants. Assay: immunoSEQ multiplex PCR; the TCRdb copy retains only in-frame clones and omits some. The sample contains fewer than 500,000 clones, about 88% of which appear only once. Sequenced material: peripheral blood, taken in a trial of Ad26.COV2.S vaccine versus placebo. All receptors derive from a person aged 18-60 years who received the Ad26.COV2.S COVID-19 vaccine or a placebo. CDR3s include the opening cysteine and the closing phenylalanine or tryptophan. Each record gives: CDR3 protein, V gene, clone size, J gene. Clone sizes are given selectively: once, few, many, or a class where the clone is expanded.

CDR3: CSVAGSFSGANVLTF
V: TRBV29-1
size: NA
J: TRBJ2-6

CDR3: CASSWTLETSGVTQYF
V: TRBV5-1
size: NA
J: TRBJ2-5

CDR3: CASSLRAGGEQYF
V: TRBV7-2
size: NA
J: TRBJ2-7

CDR3: CASSLATGVAKNIQYF
V: TRBV28
size: NA
J: TRBJ2-4

CDR3: CAISDPGLGEETQYF
V: TRBV10-3
size: once
J: TRBJ2-5

CDR3: CASSPLRGEQFF
V: TRBV5-5
size: NA
J: TRBJ2-1

CDR3: CASSEGGQDLGYTF
V: TRBV9
size: NA
J: TRBJ1-2

CDR3: CASSQGLGGPSNQPQHF
V: TRBV3-1/TRBV3-2
size: NA
J: TRBJ1-5

CDR3: CASSLSGPPMEDEQFF
V: TRBV11-2
size: NA
J: TRBJ2-1

CDR3: CATSDPPGTYTDEQFF
V: TRBV24-1
size: once
J: TRBJ2-1

CDR3: CASSYRASLSYEQYF
V: TRBV6-6
size: NA
J: TRBJ2-7

CDR3: CASSSGTKLFF
V: TRBV7-2
size: NA
J: TRBJ1-4

CDR3: CASRPEGSPLHF
V: TRBV7-9
size: NA
J: TRBJ1-6

CDR3: CATSRPLRGEAFF
V: TRBV15
size: NA
J: TRBJ1-1

CDR3: CASRVNREETQYF
V: TRBV7-2
size: NA
J: TRBJ2-5

CDR3: CASSPQLYNEQFF
V: TRBV9
size: NA
J: TRBJ2-1

CDR3: CASSPDRAGNTIYF
V: TRBV7-9
size: NA
J: TRBJ1-3

CDR3: CASIPDRDFTDTQYF
V: TRBV2
size: NA
J: TRBJ2-3

CDR3: CSVEAGVWGGTGELFF
V: TRBV29-1
size: NA
J: TRBJ2-2

CDR3: CASSAGGNTEAFF
V: TRBV6-4
size: NA
J: TRBJ1-1

CDR3: CASSLVGRVPTLPLHF
V: TRBV7-2
size: few
J: TRBJ1-6

CDR3: CASSQDPDRALETDTQYF
V: TRBV4-3
size: NA
J: TRBJ2-3

CDR3: CASSATQRGVFNEQFF
V: TRBV9
size: NA
J: TRBJ2-1

CDR3: CASSDSGGSGPHNEQFF
V: TRBV6-4
size: NA
J: TRBJ2-1

CDR3: CASSSTSGGDHEQFF
V: TRBV28
size: NA
J: TRBJ2-1

CDR3: CAWTLLGQGNTEAFF
V: TRBV30
size: NA
J: TRBJ1-1

CDR3: CASSFHDRDHEQYF
V: TRBV28
size: NA
J: TRBJ2-7

CDR3: CASSIPGEPNYGYTF
V: TRBV19
size: once
J: TRBJ1-2

CDR3: CASSLQGDTEAFF
V: TRBV6-5
size: NA
J: TRBJ1-1

CDR3: CASSVDGQNIQYF
V: TRBV9
size: NA
J: TRBJ2-4

CDR3: CASSLSGTGLTDTQYF
V: TRBV28
size: NA
J: TRBJ2-3

CDR3: CASSMAQSNQPQHF
V: TRBV19
size: NA
J: TRBJ1-5

CDR3: CASSKEIRYVLPICGTEAFF
V: TRBV21-1
size: NA
J: TRBJ1-1

CDR3: CASSLLRDRGFRYGYTF
V: TRBV28
size: NA
J: TRBJ1-2

CDR3: CASSSTTEAFF
V: TRBV12-3/TRBV12-4
size: NA
J: TRBJ1-1

CDR3: CAISDNRGSATNEKLFF
V: TRBV10-3
size: NA
J: TRBJ1-4

CDR3: CSVTGLASGNTIYF
V: TRBV29-1
size: NA
J: TRBJ1-3

CDR3: CASSFSRGTDTQYF
V: TRBV5-8
size: NA
J: TRBJ2-3

CDR3: CASSQDHTGAGPHEQYF
V: TRBV4-3
size: NA
J: TRBJ2-7

CDR3: CASSETALQPQHF
V: TRBV7-9
size: NA
J: TRBJ1-5

CDR3: CASSQVWGNQPQHF
V: TRBV19
size: NA
J: TRBJ1-5

CDR3: CASRLSGGRPQHF
V: TRBV6-5
size: NA
J: TRBJ1-5

CDR3: CASPLRHRQDFYEQYF
V: TRBV27
size: few
J: TRBJ2-7

CDR3: CASSNRGLWDEQFF
V: TRBV19
size: NA
J: TRBJ2-1

CDR3: CASRMVGALVDTEAFF
V: TRBV7-8
size: NA
J: TRBJ1-1

CDR3: CASSLDRDIYGYTF
V: TRBV9
size: once
J: TRBJ1-2

CDR3: CASRRTGANTGELFF
V: TRBV6-5
size: NA
J: TRBJ2-2

CDR3: CASSSDRVGSEAFF
V: TRBV7-8
size: NA
J: TRBJ1-1

CDR3: CASSVVAGGPYEADTQYF
V: TRBV9
size: few
J: TRBJ2-3